This T cell receptor beta chain was observed in a study of CD8 T cells in Susac syndrome. cDNA came from roughly 0.5 to 1 ug RNA primed by random hexamers. Amplification of the TCR beta CDR3 was carried out by immunoSEQ multiplex PCR, which spanned a total of 54 Vbeta and 13 Jbeta segments. TCRdb used MiXCR to reprocess the immunoSEQ multiplex PCR reads, holding one entry per CDR3 protein. The table has 180,000 or so distinct CDR3 sequences, around 94% seen once. Sequencing of TCR beta drew on CD8+ and CD4+ T cells from blood. As controls, healthy donors matched for age and sex were used. Per the germline V gene, CDR1 is SQVTM and CDR2 is ANQGSEA. The CDR3 is 13 residues long. V lost 5 bases, J lost 5 bases, and 15 bases lay in between. On this clonotype itself: The target antigen is unknown.

Overall study findings and caveats: The study acknowledged a relatively small number of individuals in its TCR sequencing and HLA analysis.

The receptor's source is a human donor in good health. The gene calls are TRBV29-1 and TRBJ1-2; D is undetermined. Material: CD4+ T cells from PBMCs. The CDR3 coding sequence is TGCAGCGTTTATTCCAGGTCCCTTTATGGCTACACCTTC. Its protein is CSVYSRSLYGYTF.